Below are 18 T cell receptor beta chains sequenced from a single sample in a study of cytotoxic CD8 clonotypes in ibrutinib-treated CLL. Using immunoSEQ multiplex PCR, the repertoire was profiled, and TCRdb retains in-frame clones only, with some absent. The table has more than 200,000 clones, 70% seen once. Source: PBMCs, taken after 24 months of ibrutinib treatment. These TCRs come from a human donor with chronic lymphocytic leukemia.

This chain joins TRBV27 and TRBJ1-1; 10 bases align to TRBD1. The germline CDR1 and CDR2 sequences are MNHEY and SMNVEV (reference sequence). Unmatched junction bases numbered 12, after V lost 0 bases and J lost 5 bases. The CDR3 loop spans 18 amino acids. The CDR3 is CASSLSSLGQGVLTEAFF. CDR3 in DNA: TGTGCCAGCAGTTTATCTTCCCTAGGACAGGGGGTATTAACTGAAGCTTTCTTT.

This clone has just a few counts. The V and J genes are TRBV28 and TRBJ1-2; D uncertain. Germline V gene sequence: CDR1 MDHEN, CDR2 SYDVKM. Trimming pared 2 bases from V and 8 bases from J, leaving 12 bases between. The CDR3 consists of 13 residues. The CDR3 region has the DNA TGTGCCAGCAGTTTACGACCTTACGGGGGCTACACCTTC. Protein product: CASSLRPYGGYTF.

This chain connects TRBV21-1 to TRBJ2-5; no DNA check was done on the table's D call, TRBD1. TRBV21-1 is annotated as a pseudogene. CDR3 length: 14 residues. The CDR3: CASFKGGQEETQYF. For the CDR3, the DNA is TGTGCCAGCTTCAAAGGGGGACAAGAAGAGACCCAGTACTTC.

This rearrangement joins TRBV4-1 to TRBJ2-7, with 8 bases matching TRBD2. Germline loops: CDR1 MGHRA, CDR2 YSYEKL. V was clipped by 0 bases and J by 7 bases; unmatched bases: 8. The CDR3 consists of 15 residues. The CDR3 region has the DNA TGCGCCAGCAGCCAAGATCCAGGGACTAGTAAGGAGCAGTACTTC. Its translation: CASSQDPGTSKEQYF.

The V and J genes are TRBV11-2 and TRBJ2-7, with 11 bases matching TRBD2. The trim removed 5 bases at V and 3 bases at J, leaving 15 bases unmatched. The V gene's germline CDR1 is SGHAT and CDR2 FQNNGV. The CDR3 has 18 residues. As DNA, the CDR3 is TGTGCCAGCAGCGGAGTCGGGACTAGCGGCCCCACTGACTACGAGCAGTACTTC. Protein product: CASSGVGTSGPTDYEQYF.

The chain joins TRBV5-1 to TRBJ2-3; 7 bases align to TRBD1. V was pared by 3 bases and J by 0 bases, with 7 bases of the junction left unmatched. Germline CDR1 reads SGHRS; CDR2 reads YFSETQ. This CDR3 has 16 residues. The CDR3 loop is CASSSGQLLSTDTQYF. The CDR3 coding sequence is TGCGCCAGCAGCTCGGGACAGCTCCTTAGCACAGATACGCAGTATTTT.

This rearrangement joins TRBV4-2 to TRBJ1-1, with D unresolved. CDR3 length: 14 amino acids. Deletions cut 0 bases from V and 4 bases from J, with 9 bases between. CDR1 is LGHNA, CDR2 YNFKEQ, per germline. Here the CDR3 DNA reads TGTGCCAGCAGCCAAGAAAGTATGACCACTGAAGCTTTCTTT. Amino acids: CASSQESMTTEAFF.

CDR3 loop: CASTWTGRTGEQYF. The CDR3 region has the DNA TGTGCCAGCACTTGGACAGGGAGGACGGGTGAGCAGTACTTC. The chain joins TRBV2 to TRBJ2-7; TRBD1 matches 8 bases. J gave up 7 bases and V 7 bases, and 12 bases lay outside the gene matches. There are 14 residues in the CDR3. The germline CDR1 and CDR2 sequences are SNHLY and FYNNEI.

This clone was picked up one time. The CDR3 protein is CASSPDQGEAFF. The CDR3 nucleotides are TGTGCCAGCAGCCCTGATCAAGGAGAAGCTTTCTTT. The chain has TRBV5-4 and TRBJ1-1; D is unresolved. CDR3 length equals 12 residues. From germline, CDR1 is SGHNT and CDR2 YYREEE (reference sequence). V shed 4 bases and J shed 8 bases, with 12 bases lying between them.

The rearrangement uses TRBV7-3 and TRBJ2-7; no firm D call. CDR3 length equals 15 residues. CDR1 SGHTA and CDR2 FQGTGA come from the germline V gene. Trimming took 2 bases from V and 0 from J, leaving 11 bases between them. The CDR3 nucleotides are TGTGCCAGCAGCTTAGGACCAGATAGCTCCTACGAGCAGTACTTC. The encoded protein is CASSLGPDSSYEQYF.

J is TRBJ2-2 and V is TRBV25-1; TRBD1 might be the D (5 bases). CDR1 and CDR2 (germline): MGHDK, SYGVNS. Trimming stripped 4 bases from V and 0 bases from J, with 18 bases between. This CDR3 contains 18 residues. CDR3 residues: CASSGLETDKANTGELFF. The CDR3 nucleotides are TGTGCCAGCAGTGGCCTAGAAACGGACAAAGCGAACACCGGGGAGCTGTTTTTT.

As for this clone: This sample includes further DNA sequences coding for the same CDR3. The rearrangement links TRBV28 to TRBJ2-7; no reliable D call. Germline V gene lookup returns CDR1 MDHEN and CDR2 SYDVKM. CDR3 length: 11 amino acids. Trimming took 2 bases from V and 3 from J, leaving 2 bases between them. CDR3 in DNA: TGTGCCAGCAGTTTAGTCTACGAGCAGTACTTC. Its translation is CASSLVYEQYF.

J is TRBJ2-5 and V is TRBV28; 13 nucleotides align to TRBD2. Germline V gene lookup returns CDR1 MDHEN and CDR2 SYDVKM. The CDR3 sequence is 16 residues long. V lost 5 bases to trimming and J lost 4 bases; unmatched junction nucleotides: 7. CDR3 bases: TGTGCCAGCAGTGCCGCGGGACTAGCGGGAAGAGAGACCCAGTACTTC. Amino acids: CASSAAGLAGRETQYF.

V usage is TRBV2 and J usage is TRBJ2-7; TRBD1 might be the D (6 bases). The CDR3 loop spans 12 amino acids. Per the germline V gene, CDR1 is SNHLY and CDR2 is FYNNEI. Trimming took off 4 bases at V and 7 bases at J, with 11 bases between the two ends. The CDR3 region is CASSAPGAEQYF. The CDR3 DNA is TGTGCCAGCAGTGCCCCAGGGGCAGAGCAGTACTTC.

This clone was found a few times. This sequence joins TRBV6-4 and TRBJ2-1; D is ambiguous. V dropped 9 bases and J dropped 5 bases, with 8 bases sitting between them. Germline assignment: CDR1 MRHNA and CDR2 SNTAGT. The CDR3 contains 11 residues. CDR3 region: CASSPDNEQFF. In DNA, the CDR3 is TGTGCCAGTTCACCCGACAATGAGCAGTTCTTC.

The chain links TRBV19 to TRBJ2-7, with 11 bases identical to TRBD2. CDR3 size: 15 residues. The germline V gene encodes CDR1 LNHDA and CDR2 SQIVND (reference sequence). The ends lost 5 bases at V and 6 bases at J; junction bases unmatched: 9. CDR3 loop: CASSSTSGKGSEQYF. DNA for the CDR3: TGTGCCAGTAGTTCGACTAGCGGGAAGGGCAGCGAGCAGTACTTC.

This clone was seen a handful of times. V gene TRBV9 combines with J gene TRBJ2-3; D is ambiguous. Germline V gene lookup returns CDR1 SGDLS and CDR2 YYNGEE. Trimming shortened V by 3 bases and J by 1 base, and 9 bases separated the two germline ends. The CDR3 spans 14 residues. The CDR3 bases are TGTGCCAGCAGCGGTAGCATGGGCACAGATACGCAGTATTTT. It is translated as CASSGSMGTDTQYF.

The chain uses TRBV10-3 and TRBJ2-7, with D possibly matching TRBD2 (6 bases). The CDR3 has 13 residues. CDR1 is ENHRY and CDR2 is SYGVKD in the germline V gene. Trimming stripped 3 bases from V and 3 bases from J, with 9 bases between. CDR3 nucleotides: TGTGCCATCAGTGATGGGGGGATCTACGAGCAGTACTTC. Its protein is CAISDGGIYEQYF.